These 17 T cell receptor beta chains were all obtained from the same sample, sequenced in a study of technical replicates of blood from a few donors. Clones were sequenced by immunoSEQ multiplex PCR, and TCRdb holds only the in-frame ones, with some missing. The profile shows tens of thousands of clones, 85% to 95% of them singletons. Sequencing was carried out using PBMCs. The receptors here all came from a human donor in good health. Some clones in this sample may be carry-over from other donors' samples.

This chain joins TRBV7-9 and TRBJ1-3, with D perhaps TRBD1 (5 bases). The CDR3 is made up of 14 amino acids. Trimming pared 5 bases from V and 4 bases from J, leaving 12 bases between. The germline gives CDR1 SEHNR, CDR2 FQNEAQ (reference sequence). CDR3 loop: CASSLSGPGNTIYF. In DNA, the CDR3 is TGTGCCAGCAGCCTGTCAGGGCCCGGAAACACCATATATTTT.

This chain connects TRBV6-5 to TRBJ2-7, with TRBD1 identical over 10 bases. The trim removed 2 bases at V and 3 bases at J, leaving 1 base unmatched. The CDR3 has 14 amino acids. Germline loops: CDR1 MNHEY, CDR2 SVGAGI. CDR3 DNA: TGTGCCAGCAGTTACCGGACAGGGGGCTACGAGCAGTACTTC. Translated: CASSYRTGGYEQYF.

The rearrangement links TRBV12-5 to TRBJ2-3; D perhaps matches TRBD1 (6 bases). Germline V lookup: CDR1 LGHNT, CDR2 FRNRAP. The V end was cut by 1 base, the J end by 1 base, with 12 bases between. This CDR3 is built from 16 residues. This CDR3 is CASGLGTAPRTDTQYF. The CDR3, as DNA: TGTGCTAGTGGTTTGGGGACAGCTCCACGCACAGATACGCAGTATTTT.

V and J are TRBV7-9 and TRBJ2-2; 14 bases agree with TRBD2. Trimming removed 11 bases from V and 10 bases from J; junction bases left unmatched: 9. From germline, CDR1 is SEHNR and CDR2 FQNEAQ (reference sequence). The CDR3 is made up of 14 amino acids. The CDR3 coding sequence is TGTGCCGGTTCTTCGGGACTAGCGGGAGCGGAGCTGTTTTTT. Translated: CAGSSGLAGAELFF.

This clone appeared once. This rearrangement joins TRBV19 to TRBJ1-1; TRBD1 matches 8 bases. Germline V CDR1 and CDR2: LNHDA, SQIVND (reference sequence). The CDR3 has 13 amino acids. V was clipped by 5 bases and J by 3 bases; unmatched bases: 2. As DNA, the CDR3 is TGTGCCAGTAGTCAGGACAGGGACACTGAAGCTTTCTTT. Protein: CASSQDRDTEAFF.

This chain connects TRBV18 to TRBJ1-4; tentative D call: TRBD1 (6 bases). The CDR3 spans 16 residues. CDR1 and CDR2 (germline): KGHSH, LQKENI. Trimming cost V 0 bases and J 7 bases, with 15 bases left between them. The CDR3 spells CASSPPAYRVGEKLFF. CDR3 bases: TGTGCCAGCTCACCACCCGCGTACAGGGTTGGTGAAAAACTGTTTTTT.

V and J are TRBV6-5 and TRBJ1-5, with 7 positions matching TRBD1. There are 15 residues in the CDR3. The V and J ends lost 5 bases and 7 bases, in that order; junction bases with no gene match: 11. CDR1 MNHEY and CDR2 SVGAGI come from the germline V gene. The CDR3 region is CASSVPTGLPQPQHF. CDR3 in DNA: TGTGCCAGCAGTGTACCGACAGGGTTACCGCAGCCCCAGCATTTT.

The CDR3 nucleotides are TGTGCCAGCAACCGCGGGGGAAGCTCCTACAATGAGCAGTTCTTC. Encoded protein: CASNRGGSSYNEQFF. The gene calls are TRBV7-9 and TRBJ2-1; 7 bases are a match to TRBD2. The V segment lost 7 bases and the J segment 0 bases; nucleotides outside the gene matches: 6. The CDR3 has 15 amino acids. The germline CDR1 and CDR2 sequences are SEHNR and FQNEAQ (reference sequence).

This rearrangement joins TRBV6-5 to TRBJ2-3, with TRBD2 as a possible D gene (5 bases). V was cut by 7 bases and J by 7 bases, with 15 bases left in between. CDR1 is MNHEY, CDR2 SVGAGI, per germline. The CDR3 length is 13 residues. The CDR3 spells CASMLANTNTQYF. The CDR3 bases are TGTGCCAGCATGCTAGCAAACACCAATACGCAGTATTTT.

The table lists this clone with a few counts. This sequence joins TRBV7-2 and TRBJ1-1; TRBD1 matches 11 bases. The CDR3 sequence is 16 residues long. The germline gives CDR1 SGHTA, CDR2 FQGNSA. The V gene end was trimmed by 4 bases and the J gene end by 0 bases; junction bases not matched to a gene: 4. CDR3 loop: CASSSRTGGLNTEAFF. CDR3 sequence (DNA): TGTGCCAGCAGCTCGAGGACAGGGGGCTTGAACACTGAAGCTTTCTTT.

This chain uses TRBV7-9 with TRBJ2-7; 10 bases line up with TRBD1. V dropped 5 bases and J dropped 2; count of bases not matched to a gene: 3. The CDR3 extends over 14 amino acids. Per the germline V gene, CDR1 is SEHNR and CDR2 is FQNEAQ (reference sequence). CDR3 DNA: TGTGCCAGCAGCAAAGGGACAGGGGCCTACGAGCAGTACTTC. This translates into CASSKGTGAYEQYF. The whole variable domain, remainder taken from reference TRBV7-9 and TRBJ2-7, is DTGVSQNPRHKITKRGQNVTFRCDPISEHNRLYWYRQTLGQGPEFLTYFQNEAQLEKSRLLSDRFSAERPKGSFSTLEIQRTEQGDSAMYLCASSKGTGAYEQYFGPGTRLTVT.

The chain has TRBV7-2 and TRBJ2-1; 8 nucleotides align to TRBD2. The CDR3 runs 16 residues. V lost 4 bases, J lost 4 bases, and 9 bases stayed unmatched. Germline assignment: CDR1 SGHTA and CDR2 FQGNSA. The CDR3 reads CASSSVAGRIYNEQFF. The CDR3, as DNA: TGTGCCAGCAGCTCGGTAGCGGGAAGAATATACAATGAGCAGTTCTTC.

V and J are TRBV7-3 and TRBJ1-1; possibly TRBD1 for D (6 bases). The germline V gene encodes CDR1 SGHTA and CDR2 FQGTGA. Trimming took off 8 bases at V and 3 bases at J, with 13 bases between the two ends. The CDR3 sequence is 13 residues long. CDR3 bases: TGTGCCAGCTGCAATCCAGGGGACACTGAAGCTTTCTTT. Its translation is CASCNPGDTEAFF.

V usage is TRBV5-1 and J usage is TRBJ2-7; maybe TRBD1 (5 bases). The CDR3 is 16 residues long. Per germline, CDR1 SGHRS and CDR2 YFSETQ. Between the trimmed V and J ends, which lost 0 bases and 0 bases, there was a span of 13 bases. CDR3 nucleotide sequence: TGCGCCAGCAGCTTGGCCGTGGGGCGATCCTCCTACGAGCAGTACTTC. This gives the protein CASSLAVGRSSYEQYF.

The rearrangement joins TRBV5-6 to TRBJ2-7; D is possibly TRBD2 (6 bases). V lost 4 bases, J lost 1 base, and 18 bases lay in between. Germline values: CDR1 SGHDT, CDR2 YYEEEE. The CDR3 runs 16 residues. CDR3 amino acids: CASSRRTERVSYEQYF. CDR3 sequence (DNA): TGTGCCAGCAGCCGAAGGACGGAGCGGGTATCCTACGAGCAGTACTTC.

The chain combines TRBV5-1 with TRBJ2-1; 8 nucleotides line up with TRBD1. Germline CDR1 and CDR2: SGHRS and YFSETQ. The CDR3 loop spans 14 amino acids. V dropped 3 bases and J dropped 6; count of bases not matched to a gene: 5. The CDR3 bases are TGCGCCAGCAGCTCTGCGACAGGGGTCAATGAGCAGTTCTTC. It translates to CASSSATGVNEQFF.

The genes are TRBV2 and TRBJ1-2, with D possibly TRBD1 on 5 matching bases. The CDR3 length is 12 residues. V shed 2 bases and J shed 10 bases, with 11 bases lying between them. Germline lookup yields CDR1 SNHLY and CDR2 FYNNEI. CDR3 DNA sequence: TGTGCCAGCAGTGAATGGGGCCCCTCCTACACCTTC. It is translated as CASSEWGPSYTF. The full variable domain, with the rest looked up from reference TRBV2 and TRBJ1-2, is EPEVTQTPSHQVTQMGQEVILRCVPISNHLYFYWYRQILGQKVEFLVSFYNNEISEKSEIFDDQFSVERPDGSNFTLKIRSTKLEDSAMYFCASSEWGPSYTFGSGTRLTVV.